The clone carrying this TCR beta chain was observed once. A deep-level run was used for the assay. This table comes from immunoSEQ multiplex PCR, and its TCRdb copy is limited to in-frame clones, with some not included. The table has 700,000 or so clones, about two thirds seen once; the top ten hold under 2%. The entry originates in a study of shared clonotypes between healthy human individuals. The length of the CDR3 is 15 residues. Germline V lookup: CDR1 SEHNR, CDR2 FQNEAQ (reference sequence). V shed 3 bases and J shed 2 bases, with 11 bases lying between them. The source of this sequence is a woman aged 25 to 39 in good health. This chain connects TRBV7-9 to TRBJ1-5; D unresolved. Sequencing input: memory CD4+ T cells sorted from blood. Subset meaning: CD45RA-negative fraction. CDR3 bases: TGTGCCAGCAGCTTCAGAGAGGGAGGCAATCAGCCCCAGCATTTT. It encodes CASSFREGGNQPQHF.